The 19 T cell receptor beta chains reported below all come from one sample, sequenced in a study of blood T cell repertoires in COVID-19. The protocol was immunoSEQ multiplex PCR, while the TCRdb copy is restricted to in-frame clones and leaves out a portion. The sample yields 310,000 or so clones, around nine tenths seen once. Source material: peripheral blood. All receptors derive from a man between 65 and 80 years old with acute or convalescent COVID-19.

The genes are TRBV4-2 and TRBJ2-7; 10 bases fit TRBD2. Unmatched junction bases numbered 5, after V lost 1 base and J lost 5 bases. Germline CDR1 LGHNA, CDR2 YNFKEQ. The CDR3 length is 15 residues. The CDR3 sequence: CASSQGLAGGNEQYF. The DNA of the CDR3 is TGTGCCAGCAGCCAAGGACTAGCGGGCGGGAACGAGCAGTACTTC.

This CDR3 is CASSPPGQGQETQYF. The CDR3 coding sequence is TGTGCCAGCAGCCCACCCGGACAGGGCCAAGAGACCCAGTACTTC. The genes are TRBV7-2 and TRBJ2-5; 8 nucleotides match TRBD1. Germline loops: CDR1 SGHTA, CDR2 FQGNSA. The CDR3 spans 15 residues. Trimming removed 5 bases from V and 1 base from J; junction bases left unmatched: 6.

This chain connects TRBV21-1 to TRBJ2-1; TRBD1, as called in the table, went unchecked against the DNA. TRBV21-1 is described as a pseudogene. The CDR3 consists of 17 residues. This CDR3 reads CASNQETGLQVNNEQFF. As DNA, the CDR3 is TGTGCCAGCAACCAGGAGACAGGGCTACAGGTAAACAATGAGCAGTTCTTC.

The chain combines TRBV5-4 with TRBJ1-5; the match to TRBD1 covers 10 bases. CDR1 and CDR2 from the germline V gene are SGHNT and YYREEE (reference sequence). Unmatched junction bases numbered 9, after V lost 5 bases and J lost 4 bases. The CDR3 is made up of 16 amino acids. CDR3 DNA sequence: TGTGCCAGCAGTCTTACTGGACAGGGGGAGAATCAGCCCCAGCATTTT. Its protein product is CASSLTGQGENQPQHF.

This clone was seen just once. The chain recombines TRBV7-6 with TRBJ2-1; possible D gene TRBD1, 5 bases. Trimming cost V 5 bases and J 0 bases, with 11 bases left between them. The CDR3 runs 15 residues. Looked up from germline, CDR1 is SGHVS and CDR2 is FNYEAQ. CDR3 sequence: CASSLDSSSYNEQFF. The CDR3 nucleotides read TGTGCCAGCAGCCTTGACAGCAGCTCCTACAATGAGCAGTTCTTC.

The chain carries TRBV7-2 and TRBJ2-1, with 9 nucleotides matching TRBD2. The V gene end was trimmed by 5 bases and the J gene end by 3 bases; junction bases not matched to a gene: 5. The CDR3 runs 15 residues. CDR1 is SGHTA, CDR2 FQGNSA, per germline. The CDR3 DNA is TGTGCCAGCAGCCTTAGCGGGGGCTTCTACAATGAGCAGTTCTTC. This sequence encodes CASSLSGGFYNEQFF.

This clone was seen once. The J gene is TRBJ2-7, the V gene TRBV29-1, with D perhaps TRBD1 (6 bases). Germline V lookup: CDR1 SQVTM, CDR2 ANQGSEA. Trimming pared 6 bases from V and 7 bases from J, leaving 16 bases between. This CDR3 is built from 12 residues. The CDR3 here is CSVGFGGGEQYF. The CDR3 DNA follows: TGCAGCGTGGGTTTTGGGGGCGGGGAGCAGTACTTC.

V gene TRBV7-9 combines with J gene TRBJ1-1, with D maybe TRBD1 (6 bases). Germline values: CDR1 SEHNR, CDR2 FQNEAQ (reference sequence). Trimming left V 5 bases short and J 2 bases short, with 21 bases between. CDR3 length: 17 amino acids. The CDR3 region has the DNA TGTGCCAGCAGCCCCACCCTAACCAGGGGCGTAAACACTGAAGCTTTCTTT. Its translation is CASSPTLTRGVNTEAFF.

The V and J genes are TRBV29-1 and TRBJ2-1, with D maybe TRBD2 (7 bases). Trimming removed 5 bases from V and 7 bases from J, with 12 bases in between. The CDR3 has 12 amino acids. CDR1 SQVTM and CDR2 ANQGSEA come from the germline V gene. This CDR3 is CSVNRGGNEQFF. Here the CDR3 DNA reads TGCAGCGTTAATAGGGGGGGAAATGAGCAGTTCTTC.

The chain links TRBV7-2 to TRBJ2-7; 7 nucleotides match TRBD2. J was trimmed by 3 bases and V by 3 bases; bases with no gene match: 11. This CDR3 comprises 16 residues. CDR1 SGHTA and CDR2 FQGNSA come from the germline V gene. The CDR3 region has the DNA TGTGCCAGCAGCTTTAGAGCGGGAACCAATTACTACGAGCAGTACTTC. Translation: CASSFRAGTNYYEQYF.

V and J are TRBV5-4 and TRBJ2-7, with TRBD1 matching over 11 bases. Germline V gene sequence: CDR1 SGHNT, CDR2 YYREEE (reference sequence). The CDR3 is 15 amino acids. The ends lost 2 bases at V and 3 bases at J; junction bases unmatched: 4. CDR3 DNA: TGTGCCAGCAGCTTCGGACAGGGGGCAAGCTACGAGCAGTACTTC. Its translation: CASSFGQGASYEQYF.

This chain uses TRBV7-2 with TRBJ2-2; TRBD1 aligns across 8 bases. The trim removed 5 bases at V and 4 bases at J, leaving 9 bases unmatched. CDR1 and CDR2 from the germline V gene are SGHTA and FQGNSA. CDR3 length: 16 residues. The CDR3 here is CASSPQGAPATGELFF. The CDR3 bases are TGTGCCAGCAGCCCTCAGGGGGCGCCGGCCACCGGGGAGCTGTTTTTT.

The J gene is TRBJ2-5, the V gene TRBV2; 11 bases are a match to TRBD2. The junction had 5 bases not matched to a gene; V was cut back by 6 bases and J by 2 bases. CDR3 length equals 15 residues. Germline V lookup: CDR1 SNHLY, CDR2 FYNNEI. CDR3 sequence: CASRGTSGRQETQYF. The CDR3 DNA sequence: TGTGCCAGCAGGGGGACTAGCGGCCGACAAGAGACCCAGTACTTC.

The chain uses TRBV19 and TRBJ1-2, with TRBD1 identical over 7 bases. V was pared by 4 bases and J by 4 bases, with 0 bases of the junction left unmatched. This CDR3 comprises 12 residues. CDR1 and CDR2 from the germline V gene are LNHDA and SQIVND (reference sequence). This CDR3 is CASSRQGYGYTF. The CDR3 bases are TGTGCCAGTAGTAGACAGGGCTATGGCTACACCTTC.

This sequence joins TRBV15 and TRBJ1-1, with 9 bases that match TRBD1. Losses at the gene ends were 0 bases for V and 4 bases for J; bases not matched to a gene: 3. CDR1 LNHNV and CDR2 YYDKDF come from the germline V gene (reference sequence). This CDR3 comprises 15 residues. CDR3 nucleotides: TGTGCCACCAGCAGAGATCTGGACAGGGGCACTGAAGCTTTCTTT. Its protein is CATSRDLDRGTEAFF.

The chain combines TRBV2 with TRBJ2-4; TRBD2 aligns across 9 bases. J lost 1 base, V lost 1 base, and 14 bases had no gene match. CDR1 SNHLY and CDR2 FYNNEI come from the germline V gene. The CDR3 runs to 20 residues. The CDR3 coding sequence is TGTGCCAGCAGTGAAGAAGGAAGCGGGGGGCTCTCGCCGGCCAAAAACATTCAGTACTTC. It encodes CASSEEGSGGLSPAKNIQYF.

The CDR3 nucleotides are TGTGCCAGCAGCGTGTCGGACAGGGAGAATGAAAAACTGTTTTTT. It yields the protein CASSVSDRENEKLFF. The V gene is TRBV9, the J gene TRBJ1-4; 8 nucleotides agree with TRBD1. The germline CDR1 and CDR2 sequences are SGDLS and YYNGEE. The ends lost 2 bases at V and 5 bases at J; junction bases unmatched: 5. This CDR3 comprises 15 residues.

The count of this clone is one. The chain combines TRBV7-9 with TRBJ2-3; D gene ambiguous. The CDR3 is 14 amino acids. Germline values: CDR1 SEHNR, CDR2 FQNEAQ (reference sequence). V was shortened by 4 bases and J by 5 bases, with 13 bases between the two germline ends. The DNA for the CDR3 is TGTGCCAGCAGCTCCCGCCCTCTAGGAGATACGCAGTATTTT. Residues: CASSSRPLGDTQYF. The complete variable domain, with remaining parts taken from reference TRBV7-9 and TRBJ2-3, reads DTGVSQNPRHKITKRGQNVTFRCDPISEHNRLYWYRQTLGQGPEFLTYFQNEAQLEKSRLLSDRFSAERPKGSFSTLEIQRTEQGDSAMYLCASSSRPLGDTQYFGPGTRLTVL.

The chain has TRBV3-1 (or the pseudogene TRBV3-2) and TRBJ2-2; weak D call: TRBD2 (6 bases). The CDR3 extends over 18 amino acids. In germline, CDR1 is LGHDT, CDR2 YNNKEL (reference sequence). The V end lost 0 bases, the J end lost 0 bases, and 14 bases lay between the germline ends. The CDR3 protein is CASSQDQGGYANTGELFF. CDR3 in DNA: TGTGCCAGCAGCCAAGATCAAGGAGGGTACGCGAACACCGGGGAGCTGTTTTTT.